This is a list of T cell receptor beta chains from one sample in a study of beta chain features in type 1 diabetes. Clones were sequenced by immunoSEQ multiplex PCR, and TCRdb holds only the in-frame ones, with some missing. The repertoire holds approximately 140,000 clones, with approximately 52% as singletons. What was sequenced was Tregs from blood. These receptor sequences come from a man between 18 and 35 years old in good health. CDR3s include the opening cysteine and the closing phenylalanine or tryptophan. Each record gives: clone size, J gene, V gene, D gene, CDR3 protein, CDR3 DNA. D genes are given only for firm matches. Size values are once, few and many counts, or a class for expanded clones, and some rows have none.

size: -; J: TRBJ2-1; V: TRBV7-9; D: -; CDR3: CASSPYNEQFF; DNA: TGTGCCAGCAGCCCGTACAATGAGCAGTTCTTC
size: few; J: TRBJ2-2; V: TRBV18; D: -; CDR3: CASSPRAGELFF; DNA: TGTGCCAGCTCACCTCGAGCCGGGGAGCTGTTTTTT
size: few; J: TRBJ2-2; V: TRBV7-2; D: -; CDR3: CASSLGGQDTGELFF; DNA: TGTGCCAGCAGCTTAGGAGGGCAGGACACCGGGGAGCTGTTTTTT
size: -; J: TRBJ2-1; V: TRBV6-5; D: -; CDR3: CASRDQGNRQFF; DNA: TGTGCCAGCAGAGATCAGGGAAATCGGCAGTTCTTC
size: few; J: TRBJ2-1; V: TRBV5-1; D: -; CDR3: CASSPGPRGGENEQFF; DNA: TGCGCCAGCAGCCCCGGGCCTCGAGGGGGGGAGAATGAGCAGTTCTTC
size: -; J: TRBJ2-2; V: TRBV19; D: -; CDR3: CASSISGRSTGELFF; DNA: TGTGCCAGTAGTATAAGTGGGAGGTCCACCGGGGAGCTGTTTTTT
size: -; J: TRBJ2-7; V: TRBV5-6; D: -; CDR3: CASSLTGFEQYF; DNA: TGTGCCAGCAGCTTGACAGGGTTCGAGCAGTACTTC
size: -; J: TRBJ1-4; V: TRBV29-1; D: TRBD1; CDR3: CSARQGGEKLFF; DNA: TGCAGCGCCCGACAGGGGGGGGAAAAACTGTTTTTT
size: -; J: TRBJ1-2; V: TRBV19; D: TRBD1; CDR3: CASSIRDRVNGYTF; DNA: TGTGCCAGTAGTATCCGGGACAGGGTAAATGGCTACACCTTC
size: few; J: TRBJ2-2; V: TRBV2; D: -; CDR3: CASSDPGNTGELFF; DNA: TGTGCCAGCAGTGACCCGGGTAACACCGGGGAGCTGTTTTTT
size: -; J: TRBJ2-3; V: TRBV19; D: TRBD2; CDR3: CASSPRLATDTQYF; DNA: TGTGCCAGTAGTCCCCGACTAGCTACAGATACGCAGTATTTT
size: few; J: TRBJ2-7; V: TRBV27; D: TRBD2; CDR3: CASSFTSGSSYEQYF; DNA: TGTGCCAGCAGTTTTACTAGCGGGAGCTCCTACGAGCAGTACTTC
size: few; J: TRBJ1-4; V: TRBV4-3; D: -; CDR3: CASSQERRLGEKLFF; DNA: TGCGCCAGCAGCCAAGAAAGGCGTCTAGGTGAAAAACTGTTTTTT
size: few; J: TRBJ2-1; V: TRBV28; D: -; CDR3: CASSFGVYNEQFF; DNA: TGTGCCAGCAGTTTTGGAGTCTACAATGAGCAGTTCTTC
size: few; J: TRBJ2-1; V: TRBV6-1; D: TRBD2; CDR3: CASSSGLAGYNEQFF; DNA: TGTGCCAGCAGTTCCGGACTAGCGGGCTACAATGAGCAGTTCTTC
size: -; J: TRBJ2-5; V: TRBV14; D: -; CDR3: CASSRLQGETQYF; DNA: TGTGCCAGCAGCCGACTCCAGGGGGAGACCCAGTACTTC
size: -; J: TRBJ2-3; V: TRBV4-3; D: TRBD2; CDR3: CASSLRDYTDTQYF; DNA: TGCGCCAGCAGCCTCCGGGACTACACAGATACGCAGTATTTT
size: -; J: TRBJ2-4; V: TRBV5-6; D: TRBD1; CDR3: CASRPTGLNIQYF; DNA: TGTGCCAGCAGACCGACAGGGTTGAACATTCAGTACTTC
size: few; J: TRBJ2-7; V: TRBV6-5; D: TRBD2; CDR3: CASSSRGLAANEQYF; DNA: TGTGCCAGCAGTTCTCGGGGACTAGCGGCGAACGAGCAGTACTTC
size: few; J: TRBJ1-4; V: TRBV29-1; D: TRBD1; CDR3: CSALQGHPGKLFF; DNA: TGCAGCGCGTTACAGGGGCATCCGGGAAAACTGTTTTTT
size: -; J: TRBJ1-3; V: TRBV5-4; D: TRBD1; CDR3: CASSLGTGAGNTIYF; DNA: TGTGCCAGCAGCCTAGGGACAGGGGCTGGAAACACCATATATTTT
size: few; J: TRBJ2-7; V: TRBV5-1; D: TRBD2; CDR3: CASSLDWREIFEQYF; DNA: TGCGCCAGCAGCTTGGATTGGCGGGAGATTTTCGAGCAGTACTTC
size: -; J: TRBJ2-5; V: TRBV7-8; D: -; CDR3: CASSLYVAGVEETQYF; DNA: TGTGCCAGCAGCTTATACGTGGCCGGGGTCGAAGAGACCCAGTACTTC
size: few; J: TRBJ1-4; V: TRBV18; D: -; CDR3: CASSPTQGRGEKLFF; DNA: TGTGCCAGCTCACCCACACAGGGAAGAGGTGAAAAACTGTTTTTT
size: few; J: TRBJ1-1; V: TRBV25-1; D: -; CDR3: CASSEEQGFAEAFF; DNA: TGTGCCAGCAGTGAGGAACAGGGTTTCGCTGAAGCTTTCTTT
size: few; J: TRBJ1-2; V: TRBV20-1; D: -; CDR3: CSASGTYGYTF; DNA: TGCAGTGCTAGCGGGACTTATGGCTACACCTTC
size: few; J: TRBJ2-6; V: TRBV21-1; D: -; CDR3: CASSLDTPSGANVLTF; DNA: TGTGCCAGCAGCCTAGATACACCCTCTGGGGCCAACGTCCTGACTTTC
size: -; J: TRBJ2-7; V: TRBV2; D: -; CDR3: CASTRLVHEQYF; DNA: TGTGCCAGCACCCGACTAGTTCACGAGCAGTACTTC
size: -; J: TRBJ2-1; V: TRBV18; D: TRBD2; CDR3: CASSPGTSGGNNEQFF; DNA: TGTGCCAGCTCACCTGGGACTAGCGGGGGGAACAATGAGCAGTTCTTC
size: few; J: TRBJ1-1; V: TRBV5-1; D: TRBD1; CDR3: CASSTRQGVNTEAFF; DNA: TGCGCCAGCAGCACCCGACAGGGAGTGAACACTGAAGCTTTCTTT
size: -; J: TRBJ2-2; V: TRBV23-1; D: -; CDR3: CASLRGGVSTGELFF; DNA: TGCGCCAGCCTTCGTGGCGGGGTATCTACCGGGGAGCTGTTTTTT
size: -; J: TRBJ2-7; V: TRBV18; D: TRBD1; CDR3: CASSPDRPSSYEQYF; DNA: TGTGCCAGCTCGCCGGACAGGCCAAGCTCCTACGAGCAGTACTTC
size: -; J: TRBJ2-7; V: TRBV18; D: -; CDR3: CASSSGSYEQYF; DNA: TGTGCCAGCTCAAGCGGGTCCTACGAGCAGTACTTC
size: -; J: TRBJ1-1; V: TRBV5-1; D: -; CDR3: CASRPGVGSDTEAFF; DNA: TGCGCCAGCAGGCCAGGGGTAGGGTCGGACACTGAAGCTTTCTTT
size: -; J: TRBJ1-5; V: TRBV2; D: TRBD1; CDR3: CASRDREGQPQHF; DNA: TGTGCCAGCAGGGACAGGGAAGGGCAGCCCCAGCATTTT
size: -; J: TRBJ2-5; V: TRBV6-6; D: -; CDR3: CASKGGGGRYF; DNA: TGTGCCAGCAAAGGAGGGGGCGGGCGGTACTTC
size: -; J: TRBJ1-5; V: TRBV29-1; D: TRBD1; CDR3: CSAGQGEQPQHF; DNA: TGCAGCGCCGGACAGGGAGAGCAGCCCCAGCATTTT
size: -; J: TRBJ1-5; V: TRBV28; D: -; CDR3: CASRHRHLNQPQHF; DNA: TGTGCCAGCAGGCACAGACATCTCAATCAGCCCCAGCATTTT
size: -; J: TRBJ1-2; V: TRBV7-2; D: TRBD1; CDR3: CASSIPGDSRNYGYTF; DNA: TGTGCCAGCAGCATTCCCGGGGACAGCCGAAACTATGGCTACACCTTC
size: -; J: TRBJ1-1; V: TRBV14; D: -; CDR3: CASSQDWPGENTEAFF; DNA: TGTGCCAGCAGCCAAGATTGGCCAGGGGAGAACACTGAAGCTTTCTTT
size: -; J: TRBJ2-5; V: TRBV2; D: -; CDR3: CASSPPPYVGETQYF; DNA: TGTGCCAGCAGCCCCCCGCCGTATGTCGGGGAGACCCAGTACTTC
size: few; J: TRBJ2-7; V: TRBV5-1; D: -; CDR3: CASSLGALYEQYF; DNA: TGCGCCAGCAGCTTGGGGGCTCTCTACGAGCAGTACTTC
size: -; J: TRBJ2-5; V: TRBV5-1; D: TRBD2; CDR3: CASSLAGGLVQETQYF; DNA: TGCGCCAGCAGCTTAGCGGGAGGGCTAGTACAAGAGACCCAGTACTTC
size: -; J: TRBJ1-2; V: TRBV29-1; D: -; CDR3: CSVDLRQDVYGYTF; DNA: TGCAGCGTGGACTTGAGACAGGACGTGTATGGCTACACCTTC
size: -; J: TRBJ2-5; V: TRBV7-9; D: -; CDR3: CASTTNPETQYF; DNA: TGTGCCAGCACTACTAATCCGGAGACCCAGTACTTC
size: -; J: TRBJ1-1; V: TRBV28; D: -; CDR3: CASRIQGVAEAFF; DNA: TGTGCCAGCAGAATACAGGGTGTAGCTGAAGCTTTCTTT
size: -; J: TRBJ2-1; V: TRBV7-2; D: -; CDR3: CASSLEHYEQFF; DNA: TGTGCCAGCAGCCTCGAGCACTATGAGCAGTTCTTC
size: few; J: TRBJ2-1; V: TRBV2; D: TRBD2; CDR3: CVIIPILAAYNEQFF; DNA: TGTGTCATCATCCCTATACTAGCGGCCTACAATGAGCAGTTCTTC
size: few; J: TRBJ2-6; V: TRBV28; D: -; CDR3: CASSENRVSGANVLTF; DNA: TGTGCCAGCAGTGAAAATAGAGTCTCTGGGGCCAACGTCCTGACTTTC
size: -; J: TRBJ2-3; V: TRBV2; D: TRBD2; CDR3: CASRVGLAGETDTQYF; DNA: TGTGCCAGCAGAGTAGGACTAGCGGGAGAGACAGATACGCAGTATTTT
size: -; J: TRBJ2-3; V: TRBV11-2; D: -; CDR3: CASSLDFVRADTQYF; DNA: TGTGCCAGCAGCTTAGATTTTGTCAGGGCAGATACGCAGTATTTT
size: -; J: TRBJ1-1; V: TRBV5-1; D: TRBD1; CDR3: CASSLSGTGDTEAFF; DNA: TGCGCCAGCAGCTTGTCAGGAACAGGGGACACTGAAGCTTTCTTT
size: -; J: TRBJ1-2; V: TRBV27; D: TRBD1; CDR3: CASSSGQGIYGYTF; DNA: TGTGCCAGCAGTTCAGGACAGGGGATCTATGGCTACACCTTC